Shown below are 10 T cell receptor beta chains from a single sample sequenced in a study of T cell responses to AZD1222 COVID-19 vaccine. Sequencing was performed with immunoSEQ multiplex PCR; in TCRdb, only in-frame clones are kept and a portion is missing. The table records 100,000 to 150,000 clones, roughly 91% of them present only once. The material was peripheral blood, obtained on day 0 of MenACWY control vaccination. Receptors were obtained from an adult in good health.

The chain couples TRBV4-1 to TRBJ2-1; D tentatively reads TRBD1 or TRBD2 (6 bases each). Trimming removed 3 bases at V and 8 bases at J, with 20 bases between. The CDR3 runs to 16 residues. Germline V lookup: CDR1 MGHRA, CDR2 YSYEKL. The DNA for the CDR3 is TGCGCCAGCAGCCAGACTCGAACTCAGGAGGGGGATGAGCAGTTCTTC. It yields the protein CASSQTRTQEGDEQFF.

The count of this clone is one. The chain has TRBV28 and TRBJ1-1, with 10 bases matching TRBD1. Germline V gives CDR1 MDHEN, CDR2 SYDVKM. V trimming: 1 base; J trimming: 3 bases; junction bases outside the gene matches: 11. The CDR3 runs 18 residues. CDR3 nucleotide sequence: TGTGCCAGCAGTTTATCCTACGACAGGGGGCTGTGGGACACTGAAGCTTTCTTT. Protein: CASSLSYDRGLWDTEAFF.

The chain has TRBV6-2 or TRBV6-3 and TRBJ1-5; 8 bases agree with TRBD1. The CDR3 totals 14 residues. CDR1 MNHEY and CDR2 SVGEGT come from the germline V gene. V shed 5 bases, J shed 4 bases, and the junction held 4 bases outside the gene matches. Here the CDR3 DNA reads TGTGCCAGCAGTACCGGGACAGGTAATCAGCCCCAGCATTTT. Its translation is CASSTGTGNQPQHF.

This sequence joins TRBV28 and TRBJ2-7; 8 bases fit TRBD1. V was pared by 6 bases and J by 5 bases, with 6 bases of the junction left unmatched. This CDR3 comprises 13 residues. CDR1 and CDR2 from the germline V gene are MDHEN and SYDVKM. The CDR3: CASSKSGGHEQYF. CDR3 nucleotides: TGTGCCAGCAGCAAATCAGGGGGCCACGAGCAGTACTTC.

This clone was observed a few times. The rearrangement joins TRBV21-1 to TRBJ1-5. TRBV21-1 counts as a pseudogene. The CDR3 runs 15 residues. The CDR3 spells CASSKGVFSNQPQHF. For the CDR3, the DNA is TGTGCCAGCAGCAAGGGGGTCTTTAGCAATCAGCCCCAGCATTTT.

The count of this clone is one. This chain uses TRBV20-1 with TRBJ1-1; D not certain. The CDR3 is made up of 15 amino acids. Germline V CDR1 and CDR2: DFQATT, SNEGSKA (reference sequence). The V end was cut by 3 bases, the J end by 1 base, with 15 bases between. The CDR3 DNA is TGCAGTGCTAGTCTGACACCCTCTAAGAACACTGAAGCTTTCTTT. Translation: CSASLTPSKNTEAFF.

This clone was counted a single time. V is TRBV5-1 and J is TRBJ2-7; D possibly uses TRBD1 or TRBD2 (5 bases each). The germline V and J ends were trimmed by 3 bases and 5 bases, with 24 bases remaining between them. This CDR3 has 17 amino acids. CDR1 is SGHRS and CDR2 is YFSETQ in the germline V gene. The CDR3 loop reads CASSSRDPGLTLHEQYF. The CDR3 region has the DNA TGCGCCAGCAGCTCGAGGGACCCAGGGTTGACCTTGCACGAGCAGTACTTC.

In DNA form, the CDR3 reads TGTGCCAGCAGCCAAGCGGGAGTCGGCACAGATACGCAGTATTTT. It is translated as CASSQAGVGTDTQYF. The rearrangement joins TRBV11-2 to TRBJ2-3, with 8 bases that match TRBD2. The CDR3 has 15 amino acids. Germline trimming cut 5 bases from V and 1 base from J; bases unmatched to any gene: 5. Germline V gene data show CDR1 as SGHAT and CDR2 as FQNNGV.

This chain joins TRBV27 and TRBJ2-7; 7 nucleotides align to TRBD2. V was pared by 6 bases and J by 0 bases, with 5 bases of the junction left unmatched. This CDR3 contains 14 residues. CDR1 and CDR2 (germline): MNHEY, SMNVEV (reference sequence). Written as DNA, the CDR3 is TGTGCCAGCAGCCCGGGACTATCCTCCTACGAGCAGTACTTC. This codes for CASSPGLSSYEQYF.

This chain links TRBV5-1 with TRBJ2-7, with 13 bases aligning to TRBD2. Germline CDR1 and CDR2: SGHRS and YFSETQ. This CDR3 is built from 15 residues. Losses at the gene ends were 4 bases for V and 3 bases for J; bases not matched to a gene: 4. Here the CDR3 DNA reads TGCGCCAGCAGCAAGGGACTAGCGGGAAACTACGAGCAGTACTTC. Its protein product is CASSKGLAGNYEQYF.